This T cell receptor beta chain was captured by sequencing in a study of shared clonotypes between healthy human individuals. Study information: The composition of the donors was a couple of women and a few men aged 18 to 49.

Caucasian adults residing in Nashville, Tennessee made up all the donors. This clone has only a few counts. Study processing details: From ImmunoSEQ came sequences covering only the junction and carrying no quality scores, so filtering differed. This table comes from immunoSEQ multiplex PCR, and its TCRdb copy is limited to in-frame clones, with some not included. V and J calls plus clone size are reproduced from that table; the DNA served to infer D and trimming. This sample has 650,000 to 800,000 clones, with 55% to 80% found just once. CDR1 is MGHRA, CDR2 YSYEKL, per germline. The V gene end was trimmed by 1 base and the J gene end by 5 bases; junction bases not matched to a gene: 5. CDR3 length: 15 residues.

This chain uses TRBV4-1 with TRBJ2-1; the match to TRBD2 covers 7 bases. This sequence was found in a woman aged 30 to 39 in good health. The sample consisted of memory CD4+ T cells sorted from blood. Regarding subset: CD45RA-negative fraction. The CDR3 sequence is CASSQVTSADNEQFF. The CDR3 nucleotides are TGCGCCAGCAGCCAAGTTACTAGCGCAGACAATGAGCAGTTCTTC.